The 26 T cell receptor beta chains presented below share a single source sample, sequenced in a study of T cell responses to AZD1222 COVID-19 vaccine. TCRdb's table, derived via immunoSEQ multiplex PCR, lists solely in-frame clones and lacks some. The table lists 95,000 to 100,000 clones, over 75% of them singletons. The sequenced sample was peripheral blood, obtained on day 0 of AZD1222 vaccination. The receptors originated from an adult in good health.

This chain uses TRBV5-5 with TRBJ1-5, with D perhaps matching TRBD1 (6 bases). CDR1 and CDR2 (germline): SGHKS, YYEKEE (reference sequence). The CDR3 contains 16 residues. Trimming removed 4 bases at V and 7 bases at J, with 21 bases between. The CDR3 DNA follows: TGTGCCAGCAGCCCCCAGGACGGGGGCGCCGGGCAGCCCCAGCATTTT. Translating it yields CASSPQDGGAGQPQHF. The complete variable domain, with remaining parts taken from reference TRBV5-5 and TRBJ1-5, reads DAGVTQSPTHLIKTRGQQVTLRCSPISGHKSVSWYQQVLGQGPQFIFQYYEKEERGRGNFPDRFSARQFPNYSSELNVNALLLGDSALYLCASSPQDGGAGQPQHFGDGTRLSIL.

V and J are TRBV6-5 and TRBJ1-3, with 7 positions matching TRBD1. With V trimmed by 4 bases and J by 4 bases, 7 bases remained unmatched. Germline CDR1 MNHEY, CDR2 SVGAGI. The CDR3 contains 15 residues. CDR3 amino acids: CASSSRQGAGNTIYF. CDR3 sequence (DNA): TGTGCCAGCAGTTCCCGACAGGGAGCGGGAAACACCATATATTTT.

The rearrangement uses TRBV3-1 (or the pseudogene TRBV3-2) and TRBJ1-2; D gene unclear. V was cut by 8 bases and J by 3 bases, with 7 bases left in between. This CDR3 is 11 amino acids long. Germline loops: CDR1 LGHDT, CDR2 YNNKEL (reference sequence). CDR3 region: CASAGDYGYTF. CDR3 DNA sequence: TGTGCCAGCGCGGGAGACTATGGCTACACCTTC.

The chain uses TRBV25-1 and TRBJ1-3; D is uncertain. The length of the CDR3 is 12 residues. Per germline, CDR1 MGHDK and CDR2 SYGVNS. Trimming removed 7 bases from V and 11 bases from J, with 15 bases in between. CDR3 DNA: TGTGCCAGCATCGGGTCCCGGGATTCCATATATTTT. This sequence encodes CASIGSRDSIYF.

The V and J genes are TRBV30 and TRBJ1-1, with a possible D match to TRBD1 (5 bases). The germline V gene has CDR1 GTSNPN and CDR2 SVGIG (reference sequence). CDR3 length: 15 residues. The V gene lost 2 bases and the J gene lost 2 bases, with 15 bases spanning the gap. The CDR3 nucleotides read TGTGCCTGGAGTTGGAACAGGTTGGTTAACACTGAAGCTTTCTTT. This translates into CAWSWNRLVNTEAFF.

This chain uses TRBV7-9 with TRBJ2-5; no firm D call. Germline V gene sequence: CDR1 SEHNR, CDR2 FQNEAQ (reference sequence). This CDR3 region has 13 residues. V was clipped by 1 base and J by 2 bases, with 5 bases between them. The CDR3 sequence is CASSLDKQETQYF. Here the CDR3 DNA reads TGTGCCAGCAGCTTAGACAAACAAGAGACCCAGTACTTC. The full variable domain, its missing parts supplied by reference TRBV7-9 and TRBJ2-5, is DTGVSQNPRHKITKRGQNVTFRCDPISEHNRLYWYRQTLGQGPEFLTYFQNEAQLEKSRLLSDRFSAERPKGSFSTLEIQRTEQGDSAMYLCASSLDKQETQYFGPGTRLLVL.

This chain links TRBV4-1 with TRBJ2-3; TRBD2 might be the D (7 bases). Deletions cut 0 bases from V and 2 bases from J, with 21 bases between. CDR3 size: 19 residues. In germline, CDR1 is MGHRA, CDR2 YSYEKL. DNA for the CDR3: TGCGCCAGCAGCCAAGATCTCGCGGGGGCCCTCCTTCCCACAGATACGCAGTATTTT. It yields the protein CASSQDLAGALLPTDTQYF.

This sequence joins TRBV29-1 and TRBJ1-4, with no clear D. CDR1 and CDR2 from the germline V gene are SQVTM and ANQGSEA. This CDR3 contains 11 residues. With 4 bases removed from V and 10 bases from J, the gap between germline ends came to 10 bases. CDR3 nucleotides: TGCAGCGTTGGCCCCTTGGGAAAACTGTTTTTT. The encoded protein is CSVGPLGKLFF.

The chain links TRBV5-1 to TRBJ1-2; possible D gene TRBD1, 5 bases. CDR3 length: 16 residues. Germline CDR1 and CDR2: SGHRS and YFSETQ. V dropped 4 bases and J dropped 5 bases, with 21 bases sitting between them. CDR3: CASSLTPSDSPYGYTF. The CDR3 DNA reads as TGCGCCAGCAGCCTCACGCCCTCCGACAGCCCATATGGCTACACCTTC.

The V and J genes are TRBV6-1 and TRBJ1-6; D uncertain. This CDR3 spans 16 amino acids. The germline CDR1 and CDR2 sequences are MNHNS and SASEGT. V lost 1 base, J lost 8 bases, and 15 bases lay in between. The CDR3 protein is CASSEGLGVNYSPLHF. CDR3 nucleotide sequence: TGTGCCAGCAGTGAAGGTTTAGGAGTTAACTATTCACCCCTCCACTTT.

The chain has TRBV2 and TRBJ1-3, with D uncertain. Between the trimmed V and J ends, which lost 7 bases and 3 bases, there was a span of 10 bases. Germline CDR1 and CDR2: SNHLY and FYNNEI. This CDR3 has 13 residues. The CDR3 DNA is TGTGCCAGCACCACGTGGGGTGGAAACACCATATATTTT. Residues: CASTTWGGNTIYF.

The chain carries TRBV12-3 or TRBV12-4 and TRBJ1-1, with D hard to call. Trimming removed 5 bases from V and 5 bases from J, with 12 bases in between. The CDR3 covers 13 residues. CDR3 amino acids: CASSPAGKTEAFF. The CDR3 region has the DNA TGTGCCAGCAGTCCCGCGGGGAAAACTGAAGCTTTCTTT.

The chain links TRBV2 to TRBJ1-6; TRBD1 aligns across 8 bases. Germline V gives CDR1 SNHLY, CDR2 FYNNEI. V gave up 8 bases and J gave up 6 bases; unmatched junction bases: 9. This CDR3 region has 15 residues. CDR3 sequence reads: CASLGQVDVNSPLHF. The CDR3 DNA sequence: TGTGCCAGCTTGGGACAGGTTGACGTTAATTCACCCCTCCACTTT.

This clone was observed once. V is TRBV5-4 and J is TRBJ2-2; D call uncertain. This CDR3 comprises 12 residues. Germline assignment: CDR1 SGHNT and CDR2 YYREEE (reference sequence). Between the trimmed V and J ends, which lost 4 bases and 6 bases, there was a span of 7 bases. CDR3 loop: CASSPTAGELFF. DNA for the CDR3: TGTGCCAGCAGCCCAACAGCCGGGGAGCTGTTTTTT.

The chain recombines TRBV6-5 with TRBJ1-1; D gene unclear. CDR1 MNHEY and CDR2 SVGAGI come from the germline V gene. The CDR3 loop spans 11 amino acids. V lost 4 bases, J lost 8 bases, and 8 bases lay in between. DNA for the CDR3: TGTGCCAGCAGTTCGCCAACCGAAGCTTTCTTT. It translates to CASSSPTEAFF.

V and J are TRBV6-4 and TRBJ2-2, with 7 positions matching TRBD2. This CDR3 has 15 residues. V shed 2 bases, J shed 0 bases, and the junction held 0 bases outside the gene matches. Per the germline V gene, CDR1 is MRHNA and CDR2 is SNTAGT. The CDR3 region is CASSDRGANTGELFF. For the CDR3, the DNA is TGTGCCAGCAGTGACCGGGGGGCGAACACCGGGGAGCTGTTTTTT.

This clone was seen just once. The chain joins TRBV7-9 to TRBJ1-1; D not certain. V shed 7 bases and J shed 3 bases, with 21 bases lying between them. Germline values: CDR1 SEHNR, CDR2 FQNEAQ (reference sequence). This CDR3 region has 16 residues. CDR3 sequence (DNA): TGTGCCAGCACCCCCAGCCTCGTCAGAACTTACACTGAAGCTTTCTTT. Translation gives CASTPSLVRTYTEAFF.

This CDR3 reads CASTWTGGLYEQYF. DNA for the CDR3: TGTGCCAGCACATGGACAGGGGGCTTGTACGAGCAGTACTTC. The V and J genes are TRBV28 and TRBJ2-7; 11 nucleotides agree with TRBD1. Germline V CDR1 and CDR2: MDHEN, SYDVKM. CDR3 length: 14 residues. V was pared by 7 bases and J by 4 bases, with 6 bases of the junction left unmatched.

The sample holds one count of this clone. V usage is TRBV19 and J usage is TRBJ1-1; 8 bases align to TRBD1. The V and J ends lost 6 bases and 4 bases, in that order; junction bases with no gene match: 10. The CDR3 has 15 residues. The germline gives CDR1 LNHDA, CDR2 SQIVND (reference sequence). Written as DNA, the CDR3 is TGTGCCAGTAGCGAGAGGCAGGGGGCGAGCACTGAAGCTTTCTTT. It translates to CASSERQGASTEAFF.

This rearrangement joins TRBV30 to TRBJ1-1, with D possibly TRBD1 on 5 matching bases. The CDR3 sequence is 13 residues long. V was trimmed by 0 bases and J by 7 bases, leaving 12 bases between them. The germline gives CDR1 GTSNPN, CDR2 SVGIG (reference sequence). CDR3 nucleotide sequence: TGTGCCTGGAGTGTCGGGGGGGGATTTGAAGCTTTCTTT. It yields the protein CAWSVGGGFEAFF.

V gene TRBV19 combines with J gene TRBJ1-2, with D tentatively TRBD1 (5 bases). Trimming took off 3 bases at V and 4 bases at J, with 12 bases between the two ends. CDR1 LNHDA and CDR2 SQIVND come from the germline V gene (reference sequence). There are 14 residues in the CDR3. The CDR3 reads CASSMGPGGYGYTF. In nucleotides, the CDR3 is TGTGCCAGTAGTATGGGCCCCGGGGGCTATGGCTACACCTTC.

The chain joins TRBV10-2 to TRBJ1-1; no clear D gene. This CDR3 contains 12 residues. CDR1 is WSHSY and CDR2 is SAAADI in the germline V gene. V was shortened by 3 bases and J by 5 bases, with 7 bases between the two germline ends. CDR3 residues: CASSDFRTEAFF. The DNA of the CDR3 is TGCGCCAGCAGTGACTTCCGTACTGAAGCTTTCTTT.

V gene TRBV5-4 combines with J gene TRBJ1-6; TRBD1 agrees at 9 bases. In germline, CDR1 is SGHNT, CDR2 YYREEE (reference sequence). The CDR3 has 13 amino acids. With 7 bases clipped from V and 7 bases from J, the junction kept 3 bases outside the gene matches. The CDR3 DNA is TGTGCCAGCGGGACAGGGAGGAATTCACCCCTCCACTTT. Translated, it gives CASGTGRNSPLHF.

The count of this clone is one. The chain is built from TRBV4-2 and TRBJ1-1; no clear D gene. Deletions cut 9 bases from V and 5 bases from J, with 10 bases between. Per germline, CDR1 LGHNA and CDR2 YNFKEQ. The CDR3 is 11 residues long. The CDR3 sequence is CASGRGTEAFF. The CDR3 bases are TGTGCCAGTGGACGCGGGACTGAAGCTTTCTTT.

The chain recombines TRBV18 with TRBJ1-3, with 7 bases matching TRBD1. Germline-derived CDR1 and CDR2 are KGHSH and LQKENI. V shed 3 bases and J 1 base; nucleotides not matched to a gene: 6. CDR3 length: 16 residues. The CDR3 here is CASSPGQPSSGNTIYF. DNA for the CDR3: TGTGCCAGCTCACCGGGACAGCCTTCGTCTGGAAACACCATATATTTT.

The chain carries TRBV7-2 and TRBJ2-3; 9 positions agree with TRBD2. After removal of 4 bases from V and 3 bases from J, the junction contained 8 bases not matched to a gene. The CDR3 contains 16 residues. CDR1 and CDR2 from the germline V gene are SGHTA and FQGNSA. For the CDR3, the DNA is TGTGCCAGCAGCTCGATAGCGGGGGCGGAGACAGATACGCAGTATTTT. This gives the protein CASSSIAGAETDTQYF.